This is a list of T cell receptor beta chains from one sample in a study of blood T cell repertoires in COVID-19. The repertoire was sequenced with immunoSEQ multiplex PCR; TCRdb's copy has only in-frame clones and lacks some. The sample carries roughly 140,000 clones, about four fifths recorded once. Sample: peripheral blood. The receptors stem from a woman of 80 years or more with acute or convalescent COVID-19. Both conserved end residues are part of each CDR3. A D gene is named only where the DNA matches it firmly. Expanded clones are given a class, and other clones once, few, many or no size at all.

V gene,clone size,J gene,D gene,CDR3 DNA,CDR3 protein
TRBV7-9,few,TRBJ2-7,TRBD1,TGTGCCAGCACACCGGGACAGGGGGCCTACGAGCAGTACTTC,CASTPGQGAYEQYF
TRBV19,NA,TRBJ2-2,TRBD2,TGTGCCAGTAGTCGGGGTAGCGGGGGAAACACCGGGGAGCTGTTTTTT,CASSRGSGGNTGELFF
TRBV9,NA,TRBJ1-6,NA,TGTGCCAGCAGCATAGAAGTCATACTGGGAGCCTCACCCCTCCACTTT,CASSIEVILGASPLHF
TRBV3-1/TRBV3-2,NA,TRBJ2-7,TRBD1,TGTGCCAGCAGCCAAACGCCACGACAGGGGGAGTACTTC,CASSQTPRQGEYF
TRBV7-3,NA,TRBJ2-5,TRBD2,TGTGCCAGCAGCTTAGGGACTAGCGGGAGAGATGGAGAGACCCAGTACTTC,CASSLGTSGRDGETQYF
TRBV11-2,NA,TRBJ1-1,NA,TGTGCCAGCAGGAAGAGTGATGTTACTGAAGCTTTCTTT,CASRKSDVTEAFF
TRBV6-5,NA,TRBJ2-2,NA,TGTGCCAGCAGTTTTTTCCGGGGCGGGGAGCTGTTTTTT,CASSFFRGGELFF
TRBV6-5,NA,TRBJ1-1,NA,TGTGCCAGCACGGCCCCAGGGAGGGGGAACACTGAAGCTTTCTTT,CASTAPGRGNTEAFF
TRBV7-9,NA,TRBJ2-5,TRBD2,TGTGCCAGCAGCTACAGGACTAGCGGGAGTTCAGAGACCCAGTACTTC,CASSYRTSGSSETQYF
TRBV27,NA,TRBJ2-7,NA,TGTGCCAGCAGTTTCCAACAAACAGCCTACGAGCAGTACTTC,CASSFQQTAYEQYF
TRBV7-3,NA,TRBJ2-3,NA,TGTGCCAGCAGCGTACAGGGTAATCACGGCACAGATACGCAGTATTTT,CASSVQGNHGTDTQYF
TRBV19,NA,TRBJ1-1,TRBD1,TGTGCCAGTAGTTTAACAGGGGGAGGCACTGAAGCTTTCTTT,CASSLTGGGTEAFF
TRBV6-6,NA,TRBJ1-1,NA,TGTGCCAGCAGTTACGCCACCGGCACTGAAGCTTTCTTT,CASSYATGTEAFF
TRBV5-1,NA,TRBJ1-2,TRBD1,TGCGCCAGCAGCCCGGGACAGGACTATGGCTACACCTTC,CASSPGQDYGYTF
TRBV15,NA,TRBJ2-3,TRBD2,TGTGCCACCAGCGGTGACATACTAGCGGGCACTAGCACAGATACGCAGTATTTT,CATSGDILAGTSTDTQYF
TRBV28,NA,TRBJ1-4,TRBD1,TGTGCCAGCAGTGCAGGGGGTTCAACTAATGAAAAACTGTTTTTT,CASSAGGSTNEKLFF
TRBV6-5,NA,TRBJ2-7,TRBD1,TGTGCCAGCACCTTGACAGGGGGATACGAGCAGTACTTC,CASTLTGGYEQYF
TRBV5-1,NA,TRBJ2-7,TRBD2,TGCGCCAGCAGCTTAGATGCGGGAGGGCCGTACGAGCAGTACTTC,CASSLDAGGPYEQYF
TRBV19,NA,TRBJ2-7,TRBD1,TGTGCCAGTAGTCGCGGACAGGGGGCCTACGAGCAGTACTTC,CASSRGQGAYEQYF
TRBV5-1,NA,TRBJ1-4,NA,TGCGCCAGCAGCATACAGCACCGTAATGAAAAACTGTTTTTT,CASSIQHRNEKLFF
TRBV5-6,NA,TRBJ1-3,NA,TGTGCCAGCAGTCAAGGAGGGGATTACAACACCATATATTTT,CASSQGGDYNTIYF
TRBV5-5,NA,TRBJ1-1,TRBD1,TGTGCCAGCAGCTTAAGGGGGCTTTTAACTGAAGCTTTCTTT,CASSLRGLLTEAFF
TRBV6-6,NA,TRBJ2-3,NA,TGTGCCAGCAGCGCTTCGGTGGTTTCGCAGTATTTT,CASSASVVSQYF
TRBV9,NA,TRBJ1-2,NA,TGTGCCAGCAGCGTAGATTGGTCAGGGGCAACCCTTCCCGGCTACACCTTC,CASSVDWSGATLPGYTF